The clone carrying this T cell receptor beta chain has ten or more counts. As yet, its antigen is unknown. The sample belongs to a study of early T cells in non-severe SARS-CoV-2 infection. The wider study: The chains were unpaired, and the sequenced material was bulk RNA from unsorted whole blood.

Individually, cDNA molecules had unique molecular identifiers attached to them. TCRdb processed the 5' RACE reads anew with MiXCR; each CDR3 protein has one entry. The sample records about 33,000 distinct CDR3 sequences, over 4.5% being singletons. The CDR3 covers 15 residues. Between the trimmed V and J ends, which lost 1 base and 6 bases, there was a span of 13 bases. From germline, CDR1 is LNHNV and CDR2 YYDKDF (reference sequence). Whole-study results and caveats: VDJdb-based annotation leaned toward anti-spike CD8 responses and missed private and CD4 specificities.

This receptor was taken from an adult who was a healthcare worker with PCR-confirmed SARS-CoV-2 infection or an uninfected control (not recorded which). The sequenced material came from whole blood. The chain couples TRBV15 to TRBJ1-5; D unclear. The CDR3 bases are TGTGCCACCAGCAGAGTCGCGTCAGTAACTCAGCCCCAGCATTTT. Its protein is CATSRVASVTQPQHF.